One sample yielded the 28 T cell receptor beta chains listed below, sequenced in a study of blood T cells in healthy people across ages. Primers used in a second PCR of roughly 7 to 12 cycles were a sample-barcoded 5' primer and a J-beta primer mix. TCRdb fed the 5' RACE reads into MiXCR, producing one record per CDR3 protein. The sample has under 2 million distinct CDR3 sequences, roughly 32% seen once. Sample: blood. The receptors come from a woman aged 25 to 45 in good health.

This clonotype has more than one count but fewer than ten. This chain joins TRBV18 and TRBJ1-4; weak D call: TRBD1 (5 bases). Germline V CDR1 and CDR2: KGHSH, LQKENI. Trimming pared 3 bases from V and 4 bases from J, leaving 15 bases between. The CDR3 loop spans 16 amino acids. CDR3 sequence reads: CASSPQGKGVNEKLFF. The CDR3 DNA follows: TGTGCCAGCTCACCGCAGGGAAAGGGCGTTAATGAAAAACTGTTTTTT.

J is TRBJ1-5 and V is TRBV21-1; the table's D call of TRBD1 was not tested on the DNA. TRBV21-1 is a pseudogene locus. This CDR3 is built from 18 residues. CDR3 sequence reads: CASSKYIGQSYSNQPQHF. The CDR3 DNA reads as TGTGCCAGCAGCAAATATATCGGACAGTCCTATAGCAATCAGCCCCAGCATTTT.

This clonotype was counted only a few times. The V call is TRBV9, the J call TRBJ1-2; tentatively, D is TRBD1 (5 bases). Looked up from germline, CDR1 is SGDLS and CDR2 is YYNGEE. The CDR3 has 12 amino acids. V shed 7 bases and J shed 3 bases, with 10 bases lying between them. CDR3 nucleotides: TGTGCCAGCGGCACGGGGGACTATGGCTACACCTTC. This gives the protein CASGTGDYGYTF.

This chain joins TRBV7-9 and TRBJ2-4, with D uncertain. The J call could be wrong; TRBJ2-7 is a better fit for the DNA end. CDR3 length: 12 amino acids. Germline V gives CDR1 SEHNR, CDR2 FQNEAQ (reference sequence). CDR3 sequence reads: CASSPFLGEQYF. CDR3 coding DNA: TGTGCCAGCAGCCCCTTTCTGGGCGAGCAGTACTTC.

This clonotype was detected only a few times. The gene calls are TRBV10-1 and TRBJ2-7; 10 nucleotides line up with TRBD1. The CDR3 has 17 amino acids. Germline assignment: CDR1 WNHNN and CDR2 SYGVQD (reference sequence). V lost 3 bases, J lost 1 base, and 9 bases stayed unmatched. The CDR3 DNA reads TGCGCCAGCAGTGAAAATGTTGGGACAGGGGCGTCCTACGAGCAGTACTTC. This translates into CASSENVGTGASYEQYF.

This clonotype was seen a handful of times. CDR3: CASSYRGQGGYEQYF. CDR3 DNA: TGTGCCAGCAGTTATCGCGGACAGGGAGGTTACGAGCAGTACTTC. This sequence joins TRBV6-2 or TRBV6-3 and TRBJ2-7; 8 nucleotides match TRBD1. CDR3 length: 15 residues. In germline, CDR1 is MNHEY, CDR2 SVGEGT. Trimming at V came to 3 bases and at J to 4 bases, leaving 8 bases not matched to a gene.

V gene TRBV3-1 combines with J gene TRBJ1-6; D ambiguous. Looked up from germline, CDR1 is LGHDT and CDR2 is YNNKEL (reference sequence). Deletions cut 4 bases from V and 13 bases from J, with 26 bases between. The CDR3 contains 17 residues. The CDR3 sequence is CASSPEYRTLGRSPLHF. The CDR3 DNA follows: TGTGCCAGCAGCCCAGAGTATCGGACGCTAGGCCGTTCGCCCCTCCACTTT.

V is TRBV15 and J is TRBJ1-1; a weak D match, TRBD1 (6 bases). V gave up 0 bases and J gave up 1 base, with 9 bases separating them. Germline V gives CDR1 LNHNV, CDR2 YYDKDF (reference sequence). The CDR3 sequence is 15 residues long. DNA for the CDR3: TGTGCCACCAGCAGAGATCGGGGGGCGAACACTGAAGCTTTCTTT. Protein product: CATSRDRGANTEAFF.

The chain uses TRBV6-5 and TRBJ2-1, with a tentative D call TRBD2 (7 bases). The CDR3 sequence is 11 residues long. In germline, CDR1 is MNHEY, CDR2 SVGAGI. V gave up 2 bases and J gave up 15 bases, with 11 bases separating them. The CDR3 protein is CASSYGGGRFF. CDR3 in DNA: TGTGCCAGCAGTTACGGGGGGGGCCGGTTCTTC.

The chain joins TRBV12-3 or TRBV12-4 to TRBJ1-3; the D is unclear. The CDR3 is 14 residues long. Trimming left V 11 bases short and J 0 bases short, with 14 bases between. This CDR3 reads CAGSTLDSGNTIYF. CDR3 bases: TGTGCCGGATCGACTTTAGACTCTGGAAACACCATATATTTT.

The V call is TRBV20-1, the J call TRBJ2-5, with TRBD2 matching 7 bases. This CDR3 is built from 15 residues. Germline CDR1 is DFQATT and CDR2 is SNEGSKA (reference sequence). V lost 5 bases and J lost 1; bases outside the gene matches: 10. For the CDR3, the DNA is TGCAGTGCTCAAGGTGGCGGGGGACTCCAAGAGACCCAGTACTTC. It is translated as CSAQGGGGLQETQYF.

V usage is TRBV4-1 and J usage is TRBJ2-7, with 9 nucleotides matching TRBD2. The CDR3 sequence is 16 residues long. The V gene end was trimmed by 0 bases and the J gene end by 3 bases; junction bases not matched to a gene: 6. Germline assignment: CDR1 MGHRA and CDR2 YSYEKL. The CDR3 reads CASSQDRASGNYEQYF. The CDR3 DNA sequence: TGCGCCAGCAGCCAAGATAGGGCTAGCGGGAACTACGAGCAGTACTTC.

This clonotype was recorded at least ten times. This chain joins TRBV29-1 and TRBJ1-2, with no clear D. Germline V CDR1 and CDR2: SQVTM, ANQGSEA. The V end lost 1 base, the J end lost 7 bases, and 10 bases lay between the germline ends. The CDR3 runs 12 residues. CDR3 bases: TGCAGCGTTGAAGCGGCCAGGTCTGGCTACACCTTC. The encoded protein is CSVEAARSGYTF.

The V call is TRBV7-6, the J call TRBJ1-2; no clear D. V lost 1 base to trimming and J lost 8 bases, with 14 bases between them. In germline, CDR1 is SGHVS, CDR2 FNYEAQ. The CDR3 runs 14 residues. CDR3 coding DNA: TGTGCCAGCAGCTTAGGATTAAACAGTGGGGGCTACACCTTC. Amino acid sequence: CASSLGLNSGGYTF.

This clonotype was observed a handful of times. The chain joins TRBV9 to TRBJ1-2, with unresolved D. The CDR3 runs 15 residues. Trimming took off 0 bases at V and 2 bases at J, with 11 bases between the two ends. Germline V gives CDR1 SGDLS, CDR2 YYNGEE. The CDR3 DNA is TGTGCCAGCAGCGTAGGCGGCAGCCGGAACTATGGCTACACCTTC. Translated: CASSVGGSRNYGYTF.

This chain links TRBV7-6 with TRBJ2-7; 9 nucleotides match TRBD1. The CDR3 covers 15 residues. V gave up 1 base and J gave up 4 bases; unmatched junction bases: 5. The germline gives CDR1 SGHVS, CDR2 FNYEAQ. The CDR3 is CASSLGTGVLYEQYF. As DNA, the CDR3 is TGTGCCAGCAGCTTAGGGACAGGGGTTTTATACGAGCAGTACTTC.

V gene TRBV20-1 combines with J gene TRBJ2-1; 9 positions match TRBD1. Germline CDR1 is DFQATT and CDR2 is SNEGSKA (reference sequence). The CDR3 covers 12 residues. Unmatched junction bases numbered 6, after V lost 8 bases and J lost 7 bases. The CDR3 spells CSSDRGVNEQFF. Written as DNA, the CDR3 is TGCAGTTCGGACAGGGGAGTGAATGAGCAGTTCTTC.

This CDR3 reads CASSPGKVGLVINTEAFF. Here the CDR3 DNA reads TGTGCCAGCAGCCCTGGAAAAGTCGGACTAGTGATAAACACTGAAGCTTTCTTT. The chain links TRBV4-2 to TRBJ1-1; no clear D. CDR3 size: 18 residues. V lost 4 bases to trimming and J lost 2 bases, with 23 bases between them. CDR1 and CDR2 (germline): LGHNA, YNFKEQ.

This sequence joins TRBV5-1 and TRBJ2-1; TRBD2 matches at 7 bases. The CDR3 is 17 residues long. Per the germline V gene, CDR1 is SGHRS and CDR2 is YFSETQ. The V gene end was trimmed by 0 bases and the J gene end by 6 bases; junction bases not matched to a gene: 12. This chain's CDR3 is CASSLEPSGHRGNEQFF. Written as DNA, the CDR3 is TGCGCCAGCAGCTTGGAGCCTAGCGGCCATAGAGGCAATGAGCAGTTCTTC. The entire variable domain, with the rest obtained from reference TRBV5-1 and TRBJ2-1, is as follows: KAGVTQTPRYLIKTRGQQVTLSCSPISGHRSVSWYQQTPGQGLQFLFEYFSETQRNKGNFPGRFSGRQFSNSRSEMNVSTLELGDSALYLCASSLEPSGHRGNEQFFGPGTRLTVL.

CDR3 amino acids: CASSNRGDLRSSYNEQFF. CDR3 nucleotide sequence: TGTGCCAGTAGCAACCGGGGGGACCTCAGGAGCTCCTACAATGAGCAGTTCTTC. V is TRBV7-9 and J is TRBJ2-1; 7 positions match TRBD2. The CDR3 is 18 amino acids. V trimming: 9 bases; J trimming: 0 bases; junction bases outside the gene matches: 17. Germline CDR1 SEHNR, CDR2 FQNEAQ (reference sequence).

J is TRBJ1-4 and V is TRBV25-1; D is possibly TRBD1 (5 bases). Trimming removed 6 bases at V and 4 bases at J, with 15 bases between. Germline V CDR1 and CDR2: MGHDK, SYGVNS. The CDR3 is 15 residues long. The CDR3 spells CASRGAKGSNEKLFF. The CDR3 coding sequence is TGTGCCAGCAGGGGAGCGAAGGGGAGTAATGAAAAACTGTTTTTT.

There are a few counts of this clonotype. Germline is not matched at one junction end, which may reflect a read error. J is TRBJ2-7 and V is TRBV11-2, with D possibly being TRBD1 (5 bases). Germline V gene data show CDR1 as SGHAT and CDR2 as FQNNGV. The CDR3 covers 17 residues. In nucleotides, the CDR3 is TGTGCCAGCAGCCTAGACGGGTTTAAAGACAGTGCCTACGAGCGGTACTTC. Residues: CASSLDGFKDSAYERYF. The complete variable domain, with remaining parts taken from reference TRBV11-2 and TRBJ2-7, reads EAGVAQSPRYKIIEKRQSVAFWCNPISGHATLYWYQQILGQGPKLLIQFQNNGVVDDSQLPKDRFSAERLKGVDSTLKIQPAKLEDSAVYLCASSLDGFKDSAYERYFGPGTRLTVT.

This clonotype was detected once. This rearrangement joins TRBV9 to TRBJ2-1; tentatively, D is TRBD2 (7 bases). V was shortened by 4 bases and J by 4 bases, with 18 bases between the two germline ends. Germline lookup yields CDR1 SGDLS and CDR2 YYNGEE. This CDR3 has 16 amino acids. In nucleotides, the CDR3 is TGTGCCAGCAGCCCAGAGACGGGGGGCGTGTACAATGAGCAGTTCTTC. Amino acids: CASSPETGGVYNEQFF.

The rearrangement links TRBV20-1 to TRBJ1-6, with TRBD1 as a possible D gene (5 bases). This CDR3 is 13 amino acids long. Deletions cut 5 bases from V and 8 bases from J, with 13 bases between. Germline CDR1 DFQATT, CDR2 SNEGSKA (reference sequence). CDR3: CSAPGTADSPLHF. CDR3 nucleotide sequence: TGCAGTGCTCCCGGGACTGCTGATTCACCCCTCCACTTT.

The chain joins TRBV7-9 to TRBJ1-1, with TRBD1 as a possible D gene (5 bases). The CDR3 consists of 15 residues. V gave up 5 bases and J gave up 1 base, with 14 bases separating them. Germline CDR1 SEHNR, CDR2 FQNEAQ (reference sequence). The CDR3 DNA is TGTGCCAGCAGCCCGAGGACAAGCCCGAACACTGAAGCTTTCTTT. This encodes CASSPRTSPNTEAFF.

The J gene is TRBJ2-7, the V gene TRBV5-1; 8 bases agree with TRBD1. CDR3 length: 16 residues. From germline, CDR1 is SGHRS and CDR2 YFSETQ. J lost 2 bases, V lost 0 bases, and 7 bases had no gene match. CDR3 nucleotide sequence: TGCGCCAGCAGCTTGGACACAGGGGGATCAGCCTACGAGCAGTACTTC. Residues: CASSLDTGGSAYEQYF.

The sample holds one count of this clonotype. V gene TRBV5-1 combines with J gene TRBJ1-6; the match to TRBD1 covers 8 bases. The ends lost 3 bases at V and 5 bases at J; junction bases unmatched: 7. Germline V gives CDR1 SGHRS, CDR2 YFSETQ. The CDR3 sequence is 16 residues long. CDR3 amino acids: CASSWQGAVDNSPLHF. The CDR3 DNA reads TGCGCCAGCAGCTGGCAGGGGGCCGTGGATAATTCACCCCTCCACTTT. Full variable domain (remainder filled in from reference TRBV5-1 and TRBJ1-6): KAGVTQTPRYLIKTRGQQVTLSCSPISGHRSVSWYQQTPGQGLQFLFEYFSETQRNKGNFPGRFSGRQFSNSRSEMNVSTLELGDSALYLCASSWQGAVDNSPLHFGNGTRLTVT.

This clonotype has only a few counts. The J gene is TRBJ1-2, the V gene TRBV7-9; D ambiguous. This CDR3 has 13 amino acids. The V end was cut by 5 bases, the J end by 5 bases, with 12 bases between. Germline V gene lookup returns CDR1 SEHNR and CDR2 FQNEAQ (reference sequence). CDR3: CASSELTSYGYTF. The DNA for the CDR3 is TGTGCCAGCAGCGAATTAACGTCTTATGGCTACACCTTC.